This TCR beta chain was sequenced for a study of blood T cells in healthy people across ages (dated by TCRdb to the mid-2010s). Regarding the complete study: In model experiments, template switching captured about one uniquely barcoded TCR beta cDNA molecule for every two T cells. To track age-related changes in TCR beta repertoire diversity, the study relied on deep sequencing normalized with unique cDNA molecular identifiers. Four age groups were formed from the donors: young (average about 16 years), middle-aged (around 40), aged (approximately 60) and long-lived (about 80). To avoid experimental bias, donors of different ages were randomly spread across the sequencing lanes. Using the same blood draw, the study looked at two additional independent replicas of 1 million unique cDNA reads for two donors, one aged 18 to 29 and the other aged 80 or older.

To prepare the library, 5' RACE was applied. These reads were obtained on an Illumina HiSeq 2500. A second PCR of roughly 7 to 11 cycles was performed with a sample-barcoded 5' primer and a J-beta primer mix. Each TCR beta cDNA molecule received a unique molecular identifier from a template-switch 5' adaptor carrying 12 random nucleotides. Each sample yielded at least 2.5 million CDR3-containing paired-end reads. All of the RNA was converted into first-strand cDNA using the Mint cDNA synthesis kit, with a TRBC-specific oligonucleotide serving as the primer. Following uracil-DNA glycosylase treatment, all cDNA underwent a first 18-cycle PCR with the universal primers M1SS and BC2_uni_R. The original pipeline was this. For normalization, 1 million high-quality reads were randomly selected from each sample, with every read carrying a distinct molecular identifier. Instead of being binned into consensus sequences, reads that shared molecular identifiers were thrown out. MiTCR, set to a Q25 quality threshold and the strictest error-elimination algorithm, was used for CDR3 identification, clonotype clustering and error correction. A nonparametric unseen species model using Euler transformation provided a lower-bound estimate of total TCR beta diversity. TCRdb ran its own pipeline on the public reads, namely fastp trimming at Q25 and MiXCR clone calling, and kept in-frame beta chains. When rows share a CDR3 protein, they turn into one entry using the most common DNA and genes. The V and J calls and clone size are TCRdb's, not the authors'. The table for this sample lists 850,000 to 1,300,000 distinct CDR3 sequences; more than 35% of them were counted only once. The ten most abundant clones make up approximately 17% of the sample.

What the work shows at the level of the full study, not this receptor alone: Because donor CMV infection status was unknown, age-related changes in expanded clonotypes were potentially confounded. Estimates of total diversity from one million sequenced T cells were regarded as lower bounds and underestimates. The long-lived group showed more naive CD4+ T cells, fewer expanded clones and increased TCR diversity than the aged group, suggesting age selection. Since profiling was done on bulk unsorted PBMCs, naive and antigen-experienced compartments could not be conclusively compared. Observed TCR beta diversity correlated strongly with the percentage of naive T cells measured by flow cytometry. Observed TCR beta diversity per million T cells fell roughly linearly with age, and a significant reduction was already apparent by age approximately 41.

Comment on this clonotype: There is no known antigen for this receptor. The sample holds no much larger clone one base away, and base qualities are not on file.

The roughly 39 donors, aged about 6 to 95 years, were systemically healthy Caucasian individuals from Russia. Each donor gave roughly 11 milliliters of peripheral blood, drawn into EDTA-treated Vacutainer tubes. PBMCs were isolated by Ficoll-Paque density-gradient centrifugation, with at least 6 million obtained per sample. Trizol reagent was used to extract total RNA from the PBMCs, yielding at least 5 micrograms per sample. The percentages of naive CD45RAhigh/CD27high T cells were determined by flow cytometry on a PBMC aliquot from every donor. V has 4 bases trimmed and J has 1 base trimmed; junction bases matching no gene number 14. The germline V gene provides CDR1 MGHRA and CDR2 YSYEKL. Including the terminal cysteine and phenylalanine, the CDR3 comprises 18 residues. Only the CDR3 DNA is retained, 54 bases long and in frame from the first base.

The chain is made from TRBV4-1 and TRBJ2-3; 7 central nucleotides agree with TRBD2. This receptor was taken from a woman aged 55-75 years in good health. The specimen was blood. The nucleotides are TGCGCCAGCAGCCGTCAAGTAAGACTAGCCTACCGCACAGATACGCAGTATTTT. It specifies CASSRQVRLAYRTDTQYF.